These 22 T cell receptor beta chains were all obtained from the same sample, sequenced in a study of cytomegalovirus exposure and HLA in healthy donors. This PCR relied on a set of 60 Vbeta primers and 13 Jbeta primers. Measured with immunoSEQ multiplex PCR; TCRdb has only the in-frame clones, and not every one. This sample has tens of thousands of clones, with 82% found just once. Sequences were obtained from PBMCs. All receptors come from a young woman in good health and CMV-seronegative.

The J gene is TRBJ2-2, the V gene TRBV11-1, with 7 bases matching TRBD1. The CDR3 is 14 residues long. From germline, CDR1 is SGHAT and CDR2 FQDESV (reference sequence). After removal of 4 bases from V and 6 bases from J, the junction contained 5 bases not matched to a gene. The CDR3 DNA is TGTGCCAGCAGCTACACAGGGGTTTCCGGGGAGCTGTTTTTT. Protein product: CASSYTGVSGELFF.

This clone showed up just once. The genes are TRBV7-2 and TRBJ1-1, with a possible D match to TRBD1 (5 bases). V was trimmed by 2 bases and J by 9 bases, leaving 10 bases between them. The V gene's germline CDR1 is SGHTA and CDR2 FQGNSA. The CDR3 totals 12 residues. The CDR3 coding sequence is TGTGCCAGCAGCTTACAGGGAAATAAAGCTTTCTTT. As protein: CASSLQGNKAFF.

The chain recombines TRBV7-3 with TRBJ2-3; D is unresolved. Trimming pared 5 bases from V and 6 bases from J, leaving 21 bases between. The CDR3 contains 16 residues. CDR1 SGHTA and CDR2 FQGTGA come from the germline V gene. Here the CDR3 DNA reads TGTGCCAGCAGCCCGTTTTCCACATTAATTGATGATACGCAGTATTTT. It specifies CASSPFSTLIDDTQYF.

CDR3 amino acids: CASSPTDRVVSNQPQHF. In nucleotides, the CDR3 is TGTGCCAGCAGCCCGACGGACAGGGTAGTAAGCAATCAGCCCCAGCATTTT. The chain couples TRBV9 to TRBJ1-5; 8 nucleotides align to TRBD1. J gave up 1 base and V 4 bases, and 10 bases lay outside the gene matches. The CDR3 sequence is 17 residues long. Germline lookup yields CDR1 SGDLS and CDR2 YYNGEE.

This clone was counted a few times. The chain is built from TRBV21-1 and TRBJ2-7; the D call in the table, TRBD2, was not verified against the DNA. TRBV21-1 constitutes a pseudogene. The CDR3 is 11 amino acids. The CDR3 region has the DNA TGTGCCAGCAGGGCGGGGGAGGGGCAGTACTTC. Amino acid sequence: CASRAGEGQYF.

V usage is TRBV7-9 and J usage is TRBJ2-5; D may be TRBD1 (5 bases). Judging by the DNA end, TRBJ2-7 fits better; the J call may be wrong. CDR3 length: 14 residues. From germline, CDR1 is SEHNR and CDR2 FQNEAQ (reference sequence). The CDR3 reads CASSSDRQSYEQYF. CDR3 bases: TGTGCCAGCAGCTCAGACCGACAGTCCTACGAGCAGTACTTC.

The J gene is TRBJ1-2, the V gene TRBV11-2; D unclear. Germline-derived CDR1 and CDR2 are SGHAT and FQNNGV. The CDR3 runs to 13 residues. V lost 5 bases and J 8 bases, leaving 15 bases between the germline ends. The CDR3 region is CASSATLGSGYTF. CDR3 sequence (DNA): TGTGCCAGCAGCGCGACCCTAGGGAGCGGCTACACCTTC.

As for this clone: The identical CDR3 is also encoded by other nucleotide sequences in the sample. V is TRBV19 and J is TRBJ1-3, with D hard to call. In germline, CDR1 is LNHDA, CDR2 SQIVND (reference sequence). The CDR3 contains 16 residues. The V end was cut by 3 bases, the J end by 0 bases, with 12 bases between. The CDR3 reads CASSMWRANSGNTIYF. The CDR3 DNA is TGTGCCAGTAGTATGTGGAGGGCGAACTCTGGAAACACCATATATTTT. Supplemented by reference TRBV19 and TRBJ1-3, the full variable domain reads DGGITQSPKYLFRKEGQNVTLSCEQNLNHDAMYWYRQDPGQGLRLIYYSQIVNDFQKGDIAEGYSVSREKKESFPLTVTSAQKNPTAFYLCASSMWRANSGNTIYFGEGSWLTVV.

This clone has just one count. The J gene is TRBJ1-5, the V gene TRBV30; D is uncertain. Germline lookup yields CDR1 GTSNPN and CDR2 SVGIG (reference sequence). The CDR3 is made up of 16 amino acids. Trimming removed 3 bases at V and 2 bases at J, with 17 bases between. As DNA, the CDR3 is TGTGCCTGGAGAGGCGTAGGTGGGCCTGGCAATCAGCCCCAGCATTTT. Amino acid sequence: CAWRGVGGPGNQPQHF.

The chain uses TRBV5-1 and TRBJ1-6; D may be TRBD1 (5 bases). Trimming took off 0 bases at V and 4 bases at J, with 11 bases between the two ends. There are 16 residues in the CDR3. Looked up from germline, CDR1 is SGHRS and CDR2 is YFSETQ. The CDR3 region is CASSLEQELYNSPLHF. In DNA, the CDR3 is TGCGCCAGCAGCTTGGAACAGGAGCTTTATAATTCACCCCTCCACTTT.

This chain connects TRBV2 to TRBJ2-3; D is possibly TRBD2 (5 bases). CDR1 SNHLY and CDR2 FYNNEI come from the germline V gene. The CDR3 extends over 15 amino acids. Trimming took off 5 bases at V and 0 bases at J, with 12 bases between the two ends. The CDR3 DNA reads as TGTGCCAGCAGTCCTCTTAGCGTGAGCACAGATACGCAGTATTTT. Protein product: CASSPLSVSTDTQYF. Full variable domain (remainder filled in from reference TRBV2 and TRBJ2-3): EPEVTQTPSHQVTQMGQEVILRCVPISNHLYFYWYRQILGQKVEFLVSFYNNEISEKSEIFDDQFSVERPDGSNFTLKIRSTKLEDSAMYFCASSPLSVSTDTQYFGPGTRLTVL.

CDR3 sequence reads: CASSRDLNVAGELFF. CDR3 DNA sequence: TGTGCCAGCAGCCGGGACTTAAATGTCGCCGGGGAGCTGTTTTTT. The chain carries TRBV6-4 and TRBJ2-2; tentatively, D is TRBD2 (6 bases). The CDR3 length is 15 residues. Germline-derived CDR1 and CDR2 are MRHNA and SNTAGT. V lost 6 bases, J lost 6 bases, and 17 bases lay in between.

The CDR3 bases are TGCGCCAGCAGCCCGAGCGGGAGTTTTGGCGGGGAGCTGTTTTTT. As protein: CASSPSGSFGGELFF. The chain combines TRBV5-1 with TRBJ2-2; 8 bases match TRBD2. Trimming removed 4 bases from V and 7 bases from J; junction bases left unmatched: 9. Germline V gene sequence: CDR1 SGHRS, CDR2 YFSETQ. This CDR3 spans 15 amino acids. The entire variable domain, with the rest obtained from reference TRBV5-1 and TRBJ2-2, is as follows: KAGVTQTPRYLIKTRGQQVTLSCSPISGHRSVSWYQQTPGQGLQFLFEYFSETQRNKGNFPGRFSGRQFSNSRSEMNVSTLELGDSALYLCASSPSGSFGGELFFGEGSRLTVL.

The chain couples TRBV28 to TRBJ1-2; 12 bases line up with TRBD1. The CDR3 is 15 amino acids. Germline loops: CDR1 MDHEN, CDR2 SYDVKM. Trimming at V came to 6 bases and at J to 7 bases, leaving 9 bases not matched to a gene. Written as DNA, the CDR3 is TGTGCCAGCAGAGGGACAGGGGGCTTCATTGGTGGCTACACCTTC. The encoded protein is CASRGTGGFIGGYTF.

This clone was picked up a small number of times. The chain combines TRBV30 with TRBJ2-5; 7 nucleotides match TRBD1. V gave up 5 bases and J gave up 0 bases; unmatched junction bases: 6. Germline CDR1 is GTSNPN and CDR2 is SVGIG (reference sequence). The CDR3 contains 14 residues. The CDR3 loop is CAWGQGVDQETQYF. The CDR3 DNA sequence: TGTGCCTGGGGCCAGGGGGTAGACCAAGAGACCCAGTACTTC. The variable domain in full, completed from reference TRBV30 and TRBJ2-5, reads SQTIHQWPATLVQPVGSPLSLECTVEGTSNPNLYWYRQAAGRGLQLLFYSVGIGQISSEVPQNLSASRPQDRQFILSSKKLLLSDSGFYLCAWGQGVDQETQYFGPGTRLLVL.

This clone came up a few times. The chain has TRBV6-4 and TRBJ2-7, with 8 nucleotides matching TRBD2. CDR1 and CDR2 (germline): MRHNA, SNTAGT. Trimming at V came to 3 bases and at J to 0 bases, leaving 4 bases not matched to a gene. The CDR3 contains 15 residues. In DNA form, the CDR3 reads TGTGCCAGCAGTGAAGAGGGACTAGGCTCCTACGAGCAGTACTTC. Protein sequence: CASSEEGLGSYEQYF.

The chain employs TRBV11-3 and TRBJ2-1, with TRBD1 matching 9 bases. This CDR3 comprises 16 residues. With 0 bases clipped from V and 7 bases from J, the junction kept 7 bases outside the gene matches. Germline V gives CDR1 SGHNT, CDR2 YENEEA. CDR3: CASSLDHSDRGNEQFF. CDR3 coding DNA: TGTGCCAGCAGCTTAGACCACTCCGACAGGGGGAATGAGCAGTTCTTC.

This chain joins TRBV29-1 and TRBJ1-3, with TRBD1 as a possible D gene (5 bases). Trimming stripped 5 bases from V and 3 bases from J, with 11 bases between. Germline lookup yields CDR1 SQVTM and CDR2 ANQGSEA. The CDR3 runs 13 residues. The CDR3 DNA is TGCAGCGTTTCCTCAGGGTTTGGAAACACCATATATTTT. Amino acid sequence: CSVSSGFGNTIYF. The variable domain in full, with the rest retrieved from reference TRBV29-1 and TRBJ1-3, is SAVISQKPSRDICQRGTSLTIQCQVDSQVTMMFWYRQQPGQSLTLIATANQGSEATYESGFVIDKFPISRPNLTFSTLTVSNMSPEDSSIYLCSVSSGFGNTIYFGEGSWLTVV.

The V gene is TRBV19, the J gene TRBJ2-7, with 8 positions matching TRBD2. There are 12 residues in the CDR3. J lost 3 bases, V lost 10 bases, and 5 bases had no gene match. CDR1 and CDR2 (germline): LNHDA, SQIVND (reference sequence). The CDR3 bases are TGTGCCACGGGGACTAGTGGCTACGAGCAGTACTTC. It encodes CATGTSGYEQYF.

V is TRBV28 and J is TRBJ1-6; 8 bases are shared with TRBD1. Germline V gene data show CDR1 as MDHEN and CDR2 as SYDVKM. CDR3 length: 16 residues. V was clipped by 6 bases and J by 9 bases; unmatched bases: 13. As DNA, the CDR3 is TGTGCCAGCAGACCACGGGGCAGGGGGCAAACTTCACCCCTCCACTTT. This translates into CASRPRGRGQTSPLHF.

This clone turned up a few times. The CDR3 DNA is TGTGCCAGCAGTTCCCTGGGACAGTTCTCCTACGAGCAGTACTTC. This gives the protein CASSSLGQFSYEQYF. V usage is TRBV27 and J usage is TRBJ2-7, with TRBD1 matching 7 bases. This CDR3 spans 15 amino acids. The germline CDR1 and CDR2 sequences are MNHEY and SMNVEV (reference sequence). The trim removed 4 bases at V and 0 bases at J, leaving 6 bases unmatched.

This clone was observed once. The chain couples TRBV2 to TRBJ2-6; D is unresolved. The CDR3 runs 14 residues. Germline CDR1 is SNHLY and CDR2 is FYNNEI. Trimming took 3 bases from V and 0 from J, leaving 3 bases between them. The CDR3 is CASSDSSGANVLTF. DNA for the CDR3: TGTGCCAGCAGTGATAGCTCTGGGGCCAACGTCCTGACTTTC.